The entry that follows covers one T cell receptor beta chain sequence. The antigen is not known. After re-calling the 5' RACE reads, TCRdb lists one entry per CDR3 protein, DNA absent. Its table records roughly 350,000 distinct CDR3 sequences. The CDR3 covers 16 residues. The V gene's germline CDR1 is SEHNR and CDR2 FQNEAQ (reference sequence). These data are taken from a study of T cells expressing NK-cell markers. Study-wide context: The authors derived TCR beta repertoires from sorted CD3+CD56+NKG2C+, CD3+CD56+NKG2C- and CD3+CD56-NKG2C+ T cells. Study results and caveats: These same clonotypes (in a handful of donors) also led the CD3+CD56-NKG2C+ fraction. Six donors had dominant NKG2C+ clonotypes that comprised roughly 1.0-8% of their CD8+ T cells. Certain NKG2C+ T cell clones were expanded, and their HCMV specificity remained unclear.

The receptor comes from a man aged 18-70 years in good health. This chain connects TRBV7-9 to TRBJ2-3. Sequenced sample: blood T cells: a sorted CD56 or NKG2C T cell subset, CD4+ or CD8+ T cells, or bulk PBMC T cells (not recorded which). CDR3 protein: CASSLALERRTDTQYF. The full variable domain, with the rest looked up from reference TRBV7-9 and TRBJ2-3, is DTGVSQNPRHKITKRGQNVTFRCDPISEHNRLYWYRQTLGQGPEFLTYFQNEAQLEKSRLLSDRFSAERPKGSFSTLEIQRTEQGDSAMYLCASSLALERRTDTQYFGPGTRLTVL.